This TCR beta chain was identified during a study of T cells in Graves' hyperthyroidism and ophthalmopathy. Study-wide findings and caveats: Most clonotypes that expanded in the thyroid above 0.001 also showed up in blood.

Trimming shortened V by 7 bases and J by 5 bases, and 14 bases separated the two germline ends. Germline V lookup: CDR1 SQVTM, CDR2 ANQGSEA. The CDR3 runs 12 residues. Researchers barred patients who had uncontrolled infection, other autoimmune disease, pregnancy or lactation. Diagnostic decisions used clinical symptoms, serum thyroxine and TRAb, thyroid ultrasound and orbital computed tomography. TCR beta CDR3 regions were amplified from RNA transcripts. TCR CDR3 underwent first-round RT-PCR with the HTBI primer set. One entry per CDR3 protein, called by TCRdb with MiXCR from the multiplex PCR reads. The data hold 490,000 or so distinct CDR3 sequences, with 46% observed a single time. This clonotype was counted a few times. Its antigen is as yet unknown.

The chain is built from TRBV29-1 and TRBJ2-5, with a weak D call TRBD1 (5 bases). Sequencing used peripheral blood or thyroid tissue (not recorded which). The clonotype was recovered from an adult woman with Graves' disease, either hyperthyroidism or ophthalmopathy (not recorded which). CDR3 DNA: TGCAGCGGGTACAGGCTGGGGGAGACCCAGTACTTC. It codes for CSGYRLGETQYF. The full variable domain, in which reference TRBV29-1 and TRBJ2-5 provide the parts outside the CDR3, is SAVISQKPSRDICQRGTSLTIQCQVDSQVTMMFWYRQQPGQSLTLIATANQGSEATYESGFVIDKFPISRPNLTFSTLTVSNMSPEDSSIYLCSGYRLGETQYFGPGTRLLVL.